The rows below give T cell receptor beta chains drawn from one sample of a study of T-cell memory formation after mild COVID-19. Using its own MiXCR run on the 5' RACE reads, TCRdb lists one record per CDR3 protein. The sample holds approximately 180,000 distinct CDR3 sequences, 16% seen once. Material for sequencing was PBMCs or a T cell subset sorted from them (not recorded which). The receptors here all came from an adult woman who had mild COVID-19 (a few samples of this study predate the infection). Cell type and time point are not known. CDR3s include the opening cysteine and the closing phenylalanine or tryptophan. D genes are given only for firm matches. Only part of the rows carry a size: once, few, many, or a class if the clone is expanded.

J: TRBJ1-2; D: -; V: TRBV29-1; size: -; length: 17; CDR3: CSVEDLVGTATYRGYTF; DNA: TGCAGCGTTGAAGATCTAGTAGGGACGGCCACATATAGAGGCTACACCTTC
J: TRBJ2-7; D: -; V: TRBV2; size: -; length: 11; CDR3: CASSEAGEQYF; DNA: TGTGCCAGCAGTGAAGCGGGCGAGCAGTACTTC
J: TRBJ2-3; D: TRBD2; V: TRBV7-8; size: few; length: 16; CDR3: CASSLVAGGFPDTQYF; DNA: TGTGCCAGCAGCTTAGTTGCGGGAGGGTTCCCAGATACGCAGTATTTT
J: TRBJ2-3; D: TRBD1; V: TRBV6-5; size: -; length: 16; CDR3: CASSSDRAASTDTQYF; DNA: TGTGCCAGCAGTTCCGACAGGGCTGCTAGCACAGATACGCAGTATTTT
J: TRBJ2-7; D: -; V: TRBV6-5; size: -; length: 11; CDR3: CASTGGYEQYF; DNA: TGTGCCAGCACGGGCGGCTACGAGCAGTACTTC
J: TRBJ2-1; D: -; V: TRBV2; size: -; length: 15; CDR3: CASTPRGKAYNEQFF; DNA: TGTGCCAGCACCCCTAGAGGGAAGGCCTACAATGAGCAGTTCTTC
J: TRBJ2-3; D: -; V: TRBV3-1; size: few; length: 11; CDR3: CASSQGSTQYF; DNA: TGTGCCAGCAGCCAAGGGAGTACGCAGTATTTT
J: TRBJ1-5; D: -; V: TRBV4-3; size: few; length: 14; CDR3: CASSQGQGEQPQHF; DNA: TGCGCCAGCAGCCAAGGGCAGGGTGAGCAGCCCCAGCATTTT
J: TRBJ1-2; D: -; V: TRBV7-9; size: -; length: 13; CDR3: CASSLGRDGGYTF; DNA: TGTGCCAGCAGCTTAGGCAGGGATGGTGGCTACACCTTC
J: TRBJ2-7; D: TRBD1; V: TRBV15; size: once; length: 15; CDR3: CATSRDRGAWDEQYF; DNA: TGTGCCACCAGCAGGGACAGGGGCGCCTGGGACGAGCAGTACTTC
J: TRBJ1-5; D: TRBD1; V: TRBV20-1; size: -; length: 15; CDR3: CSARDRAGGGQPQHF; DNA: TGCAGTGCTAGAGATCGGGCAGGGGGCGGTCAGCCCCAGCATTTT
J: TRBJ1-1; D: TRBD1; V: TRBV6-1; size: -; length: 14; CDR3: CASIWDRVNTEAFF; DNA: TGTGCCAGCATTTGGGACAGAGTGAACACTGAAGCTTTCTTT
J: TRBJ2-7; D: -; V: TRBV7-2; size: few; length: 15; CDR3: CASSLGRTAAYEQYF; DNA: TGTGCCAGCAGCTTAGGAAGGACAGCAGCCTACGAGCAGTACTTC
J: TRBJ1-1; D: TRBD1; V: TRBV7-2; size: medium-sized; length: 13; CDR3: CASSLTGGTEAFF; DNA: TGTGCCAGCAGCCTGACAGGGGGCACTGAAGCTTTCTTT
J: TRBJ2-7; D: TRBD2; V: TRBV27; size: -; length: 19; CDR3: CASSLANSGRPKALYEQYF; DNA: TGTGCCAGCAGTTTGGCGAACAGCGGGAGGCCAAAAGCTCTTTACGAGCAGTACTTC
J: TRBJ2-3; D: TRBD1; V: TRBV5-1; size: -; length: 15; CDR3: CASSLGQGATDTQYF; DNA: TGCGCCAGCAGCCTAGGACAGGGGGCAACAGATACGCAGTATTTT
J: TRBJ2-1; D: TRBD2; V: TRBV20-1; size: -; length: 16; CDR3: CSARDFVASGGGVQFF; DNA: TGCAGTGCTAGAGATTTTGTGGCTAGCGGGGGAGGGGTGCAGTTCTTC
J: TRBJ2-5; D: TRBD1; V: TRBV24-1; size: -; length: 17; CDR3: CATSDVPGTGSMETQYF; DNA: TGTGCCACCAGTGATGTGCCCGGGACAGGGTCTATGGAGACCCAGTACTTC
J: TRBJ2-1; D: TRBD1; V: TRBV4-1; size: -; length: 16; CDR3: CASSPLLGTGGNEQFF; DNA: TGCGCCAGCAGTCCTCTTCTCGGGACAGGGGGCAATGAGCAGTTCTTC
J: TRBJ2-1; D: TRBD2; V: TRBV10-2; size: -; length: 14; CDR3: CASVGGVTVNEQFF; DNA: TGCGCCAGTGTCGGGGGGGTCACTGTCAATGAGCAGTTCTTC
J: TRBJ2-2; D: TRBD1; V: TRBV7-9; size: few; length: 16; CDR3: CASSEGQGATFGELFF; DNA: TGTGCCAGCAGCGAGGGACAGGGGGCCACCTTCGGGGAGCTGTTTTTT
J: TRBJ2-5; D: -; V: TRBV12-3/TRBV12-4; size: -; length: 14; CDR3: CASRPDTQQETQYF; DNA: TGTGCCAGCAGACCGGACACACAACAAGAGACCCAGTACTTC
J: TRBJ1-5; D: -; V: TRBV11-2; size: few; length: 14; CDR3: CASSIATEAQPQHF; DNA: TGTGCCAGCAGCATAGCGACAGAGGCTCAGCCCCAGCATTTT
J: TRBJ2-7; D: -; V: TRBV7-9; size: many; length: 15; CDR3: CASTKGGGGSYEQYF; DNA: TGTGCCAGCACCAAGGGGGGTGGCGGGAGCTACGAGCAGTACTTC
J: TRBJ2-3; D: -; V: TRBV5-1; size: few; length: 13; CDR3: CASGDGFTDTQYF; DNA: TGCGCCAGCGGGGACGGATTCACAGATACGCAGTATTTT
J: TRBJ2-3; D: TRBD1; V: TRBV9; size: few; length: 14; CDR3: CASSPGQATDTQYF; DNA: TGTGCCAGCAGTCCGGGACAGGCCACAGATACGCAGTATTTT
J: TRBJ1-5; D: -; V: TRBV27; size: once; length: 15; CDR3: CASSWDANSNQPQHF; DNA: TGTGCCAGCAGTTGGGACGCGAATAGCAATCAGCCCCAGCATTTT
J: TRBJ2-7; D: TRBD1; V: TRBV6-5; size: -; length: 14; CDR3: CASSYSGTGTVQYF; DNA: TGTGCCAGCAGTTACTCCGGGACAGGGACGGTGCAGTACTTC
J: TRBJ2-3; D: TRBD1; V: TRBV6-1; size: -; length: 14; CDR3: CASSKTGFTDTQYF; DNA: TGTGCCAGCAGCAAGACAGGGTTCACAGATACGCAGTATTTT
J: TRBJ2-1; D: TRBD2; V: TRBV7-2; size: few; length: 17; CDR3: CASSLERTSGHYNEQFF; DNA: TGTGCCAGCAGCTTAGAACGGACTAGCGGGCACTACAATGAGCAGTTCTTC
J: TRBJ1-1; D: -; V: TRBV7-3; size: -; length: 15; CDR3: CASSLSGALGTEAFF; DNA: TGTGCCAGCAGCTTATCAGGGGCCTTGGGCACTGAAGCTTTCTTT
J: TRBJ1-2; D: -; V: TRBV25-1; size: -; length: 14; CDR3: CASSESLQSYGYTF; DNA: TGTGCCAGCAGTGAATCGTTGCAGTCCTATGGCTACACCTTC
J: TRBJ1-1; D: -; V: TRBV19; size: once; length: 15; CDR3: CASSITRGLKTEAFF; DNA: TGTGCCAGTAGCATAACCAGAGGGTTGAAGACTGAAGCTTTCTTT
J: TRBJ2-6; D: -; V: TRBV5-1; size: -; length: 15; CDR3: CASSLSESGANVLTF; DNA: TGCGCCAGCAGCTTGTCTGAATCTGGGGCCAACGTCCTGACTTTC
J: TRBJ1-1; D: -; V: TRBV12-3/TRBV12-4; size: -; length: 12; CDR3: CASRHGHTEAFF; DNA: TGTGCCAGCAGACACGGGCACACTGAAGCTTTCTTT
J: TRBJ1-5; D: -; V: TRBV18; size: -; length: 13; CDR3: CASATGWDQPQHF; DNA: TGTGCCAGCGCGACAGGTTGGGATCAGCCCCAGCATTTT
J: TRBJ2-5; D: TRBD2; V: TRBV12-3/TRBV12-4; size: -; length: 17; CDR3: CASSPGLAGGPWETQYF; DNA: TGTGCCAGCAGTCCAGGACTAGCGGGAGGGCCTTGGGAGACCCAGTACTTC
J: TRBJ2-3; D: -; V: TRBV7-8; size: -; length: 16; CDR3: CASSLVHRVGEDTQYF; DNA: TGTGCCAGCAGCTTAGTTCACCGGGTGGGGGAAGATACGCAGTATTTT
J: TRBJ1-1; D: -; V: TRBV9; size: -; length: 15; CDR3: CASSGQGARSTEAFF; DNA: TGTGCCAGCAGCGGACAAGGGGCCAGAAGCACTGAAGCTTTCTTT
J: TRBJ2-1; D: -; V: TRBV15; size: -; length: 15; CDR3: CATSREASSYNEQFF; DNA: TGTGCCACCAGCAGAGAGGCGAGCTCCTACAATGAGCAGTTCTTC
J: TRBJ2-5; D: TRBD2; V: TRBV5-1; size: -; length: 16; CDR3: CASSSGTSGARETQYF; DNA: TGCGCCAGCAGCTCAGGGACTAGCGGGGCGAGAGAGACCCAGTACTTC
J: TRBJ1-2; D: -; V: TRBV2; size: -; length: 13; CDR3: CASSERGNYGYTF; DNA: TGTGCCAGCAGTGAGCGGGGTAACTATGGCTACACCTTC
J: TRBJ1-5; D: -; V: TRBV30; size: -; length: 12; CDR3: CAWSQYNQPQHF; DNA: TGTGCCTGGAGCCAATACAATCAGCCCCAGCATTTT
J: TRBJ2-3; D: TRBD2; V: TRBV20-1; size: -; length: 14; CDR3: CSARVPGRTDTQYF; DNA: TGCAGTGCTAGAGTACCCGGGAGGACAGATACGCAGTATTTT
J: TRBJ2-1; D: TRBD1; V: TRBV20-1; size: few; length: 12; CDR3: CSVKAGQGEQFF; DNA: TGCAGTGTAAAGGCGGGACAGGGAGAGCAGTTCTTC
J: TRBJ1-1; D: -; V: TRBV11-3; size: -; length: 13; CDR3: CASTSGLVGEAFF; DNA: TGTGCCAGCACCTCAGGGCTTGTGGGTGAAGCTTTCTTT
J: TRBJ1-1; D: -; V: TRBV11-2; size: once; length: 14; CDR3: CASSLAAGGAEAFF; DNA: TGTGCCAGCAGCTTAGCGGCGGGTGGCGCTGAAGCTTTCTTT